Listed below are T cell receptor beta chains from one sample, sequenced in a study of regulatory T cells in long-lasting Graves disease. From the multiplex PCR reads, TCRdb called clonotypes with MiXCR, one entry per CDR3 protein. The profile shows fewer than 650,000 distinct CDR3 sequences, around 15% of them singletons. This sample was also put to use in a study of T cells in Graves' hyperthyroidism and ophthalmopathy.

The source was peripheral blood mononuclear cells (PBMCs), collected at new diagnosis, from a patient treated with antithyroid drugs. These receptors all come from a woman in her twenties or thirties with Graves disease. Each CDR3 is given with its conserved first and last residue. Each record gives: V gene, clone size, J gene, D gene, CDR3 protein, CDR3 DNA. A D gene is named only where the DNA matches it firmly. Clone size, where shown, is once, few, many, or a class for clones that have expanded.

TRBV6-2/TRBV6-3	NA	TRBJ2-1	NA	CASTPRGGGPKYNEQLF	TGTGCCAGCACCCCTCGCGGCGGGGGCCCCAAGTACAATGAGCAGCTCTTC
TRBV5-5	few	TRBJ2-3	NA	CASSFKGLTDTQYF	TGTGCCAGCAGCTTTAAGGGGTTGACAGATACGCAGTATTTT
TRBV19	NA	TRBJ2-1	TRBD2	CASSTGPAGGNEQFF	TGTGCCAGTAGTACCGGACCAGCGGGAGGCAATGAGCAGTTCTTC
TRBV6-1	NA	TRBJ2-7	NA	CASRRNPYEQYF	TGTGCCAGCAGACGTAACCCCTACGAGCAGTACTTC
TRBV28	many	TRBJ2-7	NA	CASSFPPGHIRSYEQYF	TGTGCCAGCAGTTTTCCTCCGGGACATATAAGATCCTACGAGCAGTACTTC
TRBV20-1	many	TRBJ2-3	TRBD2	CSARRPSGSSTDTQYF	TGCAGTGCTAGACGCCCTAGCGGGAGTTCTACAGATACGCAGTATTTT
TRBV6-1	many	TRBJ1-2	TRBD1	CASSVLQGARGYTF	TGTGCCAGCAGTGTACTACAGGGGGCTAGAGGCTACACCTTC
TRBV28	many	TRBJ2-2	NA	CASRKGAGELFF	TGTGCCAGCCGGAAAGGGGCCGGGGAGCTGTTTTTT
TRBV7-9	NA	TRBJ2-3	NA	CASSLGGGLWDTQYF	TGTGCCAGCAGCTTGGGCGGAGGACTATGGGATACGCAGTATTTT
TRBV11-3	many	TRBJ1-1	TRBD1	CASSSGTGGQAFF	TGTGCCAGCAGCTCCGGGACAGGGGGCCAAGCTTTCTTT
TRBV28	many	TRBJ1-5	NA	CASSLGAAGNQPQHF	TGTGCCAGCAGTTTGGGCGCCGCAGGGAATCAGCCCCAGCATTTT
TRBV12-5	NA	TRBJ2-2	TRBD2	CASFGGAGTGELFF	TGTGCTAGTTTCGGGGGGGCGGGCACCGGGGAGCTGTTTTTT
TRBV20-1	many	TRBJ2-3	TRBD2	CSARAASGTDTQYF	TGCAGTGCTAGAGCGGCTAGCGGGACAGATACGCAGTATTTT
TRBV29-1	few	TRBJ2-1	NA	CSFRVPYDQYEQFF	TGCAGCTTCCGAGTCCCCTATGACCAATATGAGCAGTTCTTC
TRBV6-1	many	TRBJ2-7	TRBD1	CASSRDSYEQYF	TGTGCCAGCAGTCGGGACAGTTACGAGCAGTACTTC
TRBV27	NA	TRBJ1-2	NA	CASRVGGGSGYTF	TGTGCCAGCAGAGTCGGCGGGGGCTCTGGCTACACCTTC
TRBV5-5	NA	TRBJ2-7	NA	CASSFMGEQYF	TGTGCCAGCAGCTTCATGGGGGAGCAGTACTTC
TRBV6-5	many	TRBJ2-3	NA	CASSYTPWRGDTQYF	TGTGCCAGCAGTTACACCCCGTGGAGAGGAGATACGCAGTATTTT
TRBV11-2	many	TRBJ2-2	TRBD2	CASRRSSGGNTGELFF	TGTGCCAGCAGACGATCTAGCGGGGGGAACACCGGGGAGCTGTTTTTT
TRBV3-1	many	TRBJ2-4	NA	CASELGNIQYF	TGTGCCAGTGAATTAGGGAACATTCAGTACTTC
TRBV27	many	TRBJ2-1	TRBD2	CASSLSPGLVNEQFF	TGTGCCAGCAGTTTATCCCCGGGACTAGTCAATGAGCAGTTCTTC
TRBV5-1	NA	TRBJ2-5	TRBD1	CASSSGTGGGETQYF	TGCGCCAGCAGCTCCGGGACAGGGGGCGGTGAGACCCAGTACTTC
TRBV7-2	NA	TRBJ1-6	NA	CASSPNTGALHF	TGTGCCAGCAGCCCTAATACCGGGGCCCTCCACTTT
TRBV2	once	TRBJ2-5	TRBD1	CASSYLAGGSRETQYF	TGTGCCAGCAGTTACTTGGCAGGGGGCTCAAGGGAGACCCAGTACTTC
TRBV12-3/TRBV12-4	few	TRBJ2-7	NA	CASRTAATTYEQYF	TGTGCCAGCAGGACAGCGGCCACTACCTACGAGCAGTACTTC
TRBV19	many	TRBJ1-1	NA	CASSMLREAFF	TGTGCCAGTAGTATGCTGAGAGAAGCTTTCTTT
TRBV10-3	NA	TRBJ2-2	NA	CAIMEWGGVTGELFF	TGTGCCATCATGGAGTGGGGCGGGGTCACCGGGGAGCTGTTTTTT
TRBV20-1	few	TRBJ2-7	TRBD2	CSPTRWTSGKGGDQSSYEQYF	TGCAGTCCAACTAGGTGGACTAGCGGGAAGGGGGGGGACCAAAGCTCCTACGAGCAGTACTTC
TRBV29-1	NA	TRBJ1-2	NA	CSVSQKDYGYTF	TGCAGCGTTTCTCAGAAGGACTATGGCTACACCTTC
TRBV6-2/TRBV6-3	few	TRBJ1-1	NA	CASSYRGDTNTEAFF	TGTGCCAGCAGTTATCGCGGGGACACAAACACTGAAGCTTTCTTT
TRBV20-1	many	TRBJ1-2	NA	CSAREADLDPGYTF	TGCAGTGCTAGAGAGGCAGATTTGGATCCTGGCTACACCTTC
TRBV5-1	NA	TRBJ2-3	NA	CASSGGLTSTDTQYF	TGCGCCAGCAGCGGGGGATTAACTAGCACAGATACGCAGTATTTT
TRBV5-4	NA	TRBJ1-1	NA	CASSSGGGLNTEAFF	TGTGCCAGCAGCTCGGGGGGCGGGCTGAACACTGAAGCTTTCTTT
TRBV19	NA	TRBJ2-2	NA	CASSLDLLNTGELFF	TGTGCCAGTAGTCTTGACTTGTTAAACACCGGGGAGCTGTTTTTT
TRBV29-1	many	TRBJ2-5	NA	CSVDRGQETQYF	TGCAGCGTTGACCGGGGGCAAGAGACCCAGTACTTC
TRBV20-1	many	TRBJ1-1	TRBD1	CSARGAGGNTEAFF	TGCAGTGCTAGAGGGGCAGGGGGGAACACTGAAGCTTTCTTT
TRBV28	few	TRBJ1-1	NA	CASRYTGLNTEAFF	TGTGCCAGCAGATATACAGGTCTAAACACTGAAGCTTTCTTT
TRBV6-5	many	TRBJ1-5	NA	CASSYSSLLRGSIQPQHF	TGTGCCAGCAGTTACTCGAGTCTACTCAGGGGATCAATTCAGCCCCAGCATTTT
TRBV12-3/TRBV12-4	many	TRBJ1-2	NA	CASGEGPLTYGYTF	TGTGCCAGCGGAGAAGGACCGCTCACTTATGGCTACACCTTC
TRBV7-8	few	TRBJ2-1	TRBD2	CASSARGSSYNEQFF	TGTGCCAGCAGCGCGCGGGGGAGCTCCTACAATGAGCAGTTCTTC
TRBV5-1	few	TRBJ2-7	TRBD1	CATAPGQGTYEQYF	TGCGCCACCGCACCGGGACAGGGTACCTACGAGCAGTACTTC
TRBV14	few	TRBJ1-6	NA	CASSQGIRAGLNSPLHF	TGTGCCAGCAGCCAAGGCATCAGGGCTGGATTAAATTCACCCCTCCACTTT
TRBV28	many	TRBJ1-5	NA	CASSPSGIPNQPQHF	TGTGCCAGCAGTCCCTCAGGGATTCCCAATCAGCCCCAGCATTTT
TRBV15	NA	TRBJ2-1	NA	CATSRDVAVGDNEQFF	TGTGCCACCAGCAGAGATGTAGCGGTAGGGGACAATGAGCAGTTCTTC